This T cell receptor (beta chain) was recovered during a study of post-analysis software for immune sequencing data. Overall study: The disease courses covered relapsing-remitting, secondary progressive and progressive-relapsing multiple sclerosis. Findings of the study overall: Multiple sclerosis patients had significantly lower normalized Chao1 diversity than controls. In patients, TRBV5-6, TRBV5-1 and TRBV20-1 belonged to five or six TRBV segments found more frequently than in controls.

The CDR3 has 13 residues. Germline V CDR1 and CDR2: SGHRS, YFSETQ. V gave up 6 bases and J gave up 5 bases, with 14 bases separating them. The authors incorporated unique molecular identifiers into the TCR beta cDNA libraries. Using its own MiXCR run on the PCR reads, TCRdb lists one record per CDR3 protein. The sample lists fewer than 900,000 distinct CDR3 sequences, around 46% occurring once. Notes on this clonotype: Its specificity is unknown.

The source material was blood. The chain has TRBV5-1 and TRBJ2-5; D remains ambiguous. This clonotype originated in a girl aged 5-17 years with multiple sclerosis. Written as DNA, the CDR3 is TGCGCCAGCACCTGGTCCCCGGCGGAGACCCAGTACTTC. Translated, it gives CASTWSPAETQYF.